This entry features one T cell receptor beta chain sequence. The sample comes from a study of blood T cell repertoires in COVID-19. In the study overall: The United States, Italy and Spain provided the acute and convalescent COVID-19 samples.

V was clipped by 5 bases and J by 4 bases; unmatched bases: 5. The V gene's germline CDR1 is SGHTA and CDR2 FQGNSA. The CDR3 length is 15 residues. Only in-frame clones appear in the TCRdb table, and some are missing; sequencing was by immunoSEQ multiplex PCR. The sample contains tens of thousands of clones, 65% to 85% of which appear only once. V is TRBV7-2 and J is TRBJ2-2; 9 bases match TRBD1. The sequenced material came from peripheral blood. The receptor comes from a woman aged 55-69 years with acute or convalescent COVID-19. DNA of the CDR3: TGTGCCAGCAGCCGCCGACAGGGGGGCACCGGGGAGCTGTTTTTT. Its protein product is CASSRRQGGTGELFF.